This passage covers 13 T cell receptor beta chains from one sample sequenced in a study of technical replicates of blood from a handful of donors. Libraries were prepared by immunoSEQ multiplex PCR; TCRdb keeps only in-frame clonotypes and omits some of them. Of about 88,000 clones detected, over 90% appear once; the ten largest clones hold 0.25%. The sample consisted of T cells isolated from PBMCs. Receptors were obtained from a human donor in good health.

The chain recombines TRBV14 with TRBJ2-7, with unresolved D. The CDR3 has 15 amino acids. Trimming shortened V by 1 base and J by 0 bases, and 10 bases separated the two germline ends. Germline CDR1 reads SGHDN; CDR2 reads FVKESK. Written as DNA, the CDR3 is TGTGCCAGCAGCCAAGGTCCCGTTAGCTCCTACGAGCAGTACTTC. Translation: CASSQGPVSSYEQYF.

The chain links TRBV11-2 to TRBJ1-5; 7 positions match TRBD1. Germline V gives CDR1 SGHAT, CDR2 FQNNGV. V gave up 5 bases and J gave up 4 bases; unmatched junction bases: 8. This CDR3 has 15 amino acids. CDR3: CASSRDSQANQPQHF. CDR3 nucleotides: TGTGCCAGCAGCCGGGACAGTCAGGCTAATCAGCCCCAGCATTTT. The entire variable domain, with the rest obtained from reference TRBV11-2 and TRBJ1-5, is as follows: EAGVAQSPRYKIIEKRQSVAFWCNPISGHATLYWYQQILGQGPKLLIQFQNNGVVDDSQLPKDRFSAERLKGVDSTLKIQPAKLEDSAVYLCASSRDSQANQPQHFGDGTRLSIL.

Here the CDR3 DNA reads TGCGCCAGCAGCATACACAGAGCCGGGACAGCGGATGCTGCTTATAATTCACCCCTCCACTTT. The encoded protein is CASSIHRAGTADAAYNSPLHF. V is TRBV5-1 and J is TRBJ1-6; TRBD1 aligns across 7 bases. The CDR3 spans 21 residues. CDR1 and CDR2 from the germline V gene are SGHRS and YFSETQ. Trimming removed 4 bases from V and 4 bases from J; junction bases left unmatched: 23. Filled out from reference TRBV5-1 and TRBJ1-6, the complete variable domain reads KAGVTQTPRYLIKTRGQQVTLSCSPISGHRSVSWYQQTPGQGLQFLFEYFSETQRNKGNFPGRFSGRQFSNSRSEMNVSTLELGDSALYLCASSIHRAGTADAAYNSPLHFGNGTRLTVT.

V is TRBV19 and J is TRBJ1-1, with 10 bases fitting TRBD1. Germline V CDR1 and CDR2: LNHDA, SQIVND (reference sequence). J was trimmed by 6 bases and V by 8 bases; bases with no gene match: 12. This CDR3 region has 15 residues. The CDR3 loop reads CASPSPGTGVPEAFF. CDR3 DNA sequence: TGTGCCAGTCCTTCACCCGGGACAGGGGTCCCTGAAGCTTTCTTT.

V is TRBV10-1 and J is TRBJ2-3; possible D gene TRBD2, 6 bases. The V end was cut by 7 bases, the J end by 0 bases, with 11 bases between. Germline-derived CDR1 and CDR2 are WNHNN and SYGVQD (reference sequence). The CDR3 sequence is 14 residues long. The CDR3 here is CASTTGESTDTQYF. The CDR3 region has the DNA TGCGCCAGCACCACGGGAGAGAGCACAGATACGCAGTATTTT.

This chain connects TRBV6-5 to TRBJ1-3; D unclear. Germline V lookup: CDR1 MNHEY, CDR2 SVGAGI. CDR3 length: 13 residues. V lost 6 bases, J lost 2 bases, and 8 bases lay in between. CDR3 loop: CASSSVAGNTIYF. DNA for the CDR3: TGTGCCAGCAGCTCGGTGGCTGGAAACACCATATATTTT.

The V gene is TRBV10-3, the J gene TRBJ2-1; TRBD1 matches 9 bases. Germline CDR1 is ENHRY and CDR2 is SYGVKD. With 11 bases clipped from V and 8 bases from J, the junction kept 4 bases outside the gene matches. The CDR3 consists of 11 residues. The CDR3 sequence is CASTGGHEQFF. As DNA, the CDR3 is TGTGCCTCCACAGGGGGCCATGAGCAGTTCTTC.

The chain employs TRBV6-5 and TRBJ2-1; no firm D call. Germline CDR1 and CDR2: MNHEY and SVGAGI. This CDR3 is 12 amino acids long. Trimming pared 6 bases from V and 2 bases from J, leaving 5 bases between. DNA of the CDR3: TGTGCCAGCAGGGCGGCCTACAATGAGCAGTTCTTC. Amino acids: CASRAAYNEQFF.

The CDR3 DNA follows: TGTGCCAGCAGTCCCTTTAGCAGTCTATCTGGAAACACCATATATTTT. It is translated as CASSPFSSLSGNTIYF. The gene calls are TRBV27 and TRBJ1-3; no definite D call. The CDR3 contains 16 residues. V was shortened by 5 bases and J by 1 base, with 15 bases between the two germline ends. Germline values: CDR1 MNHEY, CDR2 SMNVEV (reference sequence).

The V and J genes are TRBV6-5 and TRBJ2-3; D is unresolved. This CDR3 comprises 15 residues. Between the trimmed V and J ends, which lost 0 bases and 1 base, there was a span of 8 bases. Germline V lookup: CDR1 MNHEY, CDR2 SVGAGI. This chain's CDR3 is CASSYSKRGTDTQYF. The CDR3 DNA reads TGTGCCAGCAGTTACTCGAAGAGAGGCACAGATACGCAGTATTTT.

This clone was recorded once. The chain couples TRBV28 to TRBJ2-2; D is uncertain. V was cut by 5 bases and J by 7 bases, with 8 bases left in between. This CDR3 is built from 12 residues. The germline V gene has CDR1 MDHEN and CDR2 SYDVKM. The CDR3 DNA sequence: TGTGCCAGCAGTACCTTGAGCGGGGAGCTGTTTTTT. It encodes CASSTLSGELFF.

The chain employs TRBV2 and TRBJ2-5, with D tentatively TRBD2 (6 bases). CDR3 size: 12 residues. Germline assignment: CDR1 SNHLY and CDR2 FYNNEI. V dropped 7 bases and J dropped 5 bases, with 11 bases sitting between them. CDR3 in amino acids: CASIQGGETQYF. The CDR3 DNA sequence: TGTGCCAGCATCCAGGGAGGTGAGACCCAGTACTTC.

V and J are TRBV28 and TRBJ2-7; 7 bases are shared with TRBD2. V trimming: 6 bases; J trimming: 3 bases; junction bases outside the gene matches: 2. The V gene's germline CDR1 is MDHEN and CDR2 SYDVKM. The CDR3 is 12 residues long. CDR3 nucleotide sequence: TGTGCCAGCAGCTGGGGGGGCTACGAGCAGTACTTC. This sequence encodes CASSWGGYEQYF.